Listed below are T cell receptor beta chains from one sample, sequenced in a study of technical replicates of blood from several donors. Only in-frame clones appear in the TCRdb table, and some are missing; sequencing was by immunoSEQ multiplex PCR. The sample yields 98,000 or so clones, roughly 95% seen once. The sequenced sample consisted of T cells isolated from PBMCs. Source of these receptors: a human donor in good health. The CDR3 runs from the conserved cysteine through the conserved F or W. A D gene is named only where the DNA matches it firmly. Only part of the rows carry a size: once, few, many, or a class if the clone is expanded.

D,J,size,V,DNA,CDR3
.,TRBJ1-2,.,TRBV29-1,TGCAGCGTTGAAGATAGCTACAGGGCTGGCGGCTACACCTTC,CSVEDSYRAGGYTF
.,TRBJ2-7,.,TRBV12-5,TGTGCTAGTGATTCCGCTAGTTCCCCCCCCTACGAGCAGTACTTC,CASDSASSPPYEQYF
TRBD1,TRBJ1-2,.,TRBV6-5,TGTGCCAGCAGTTCGGGACAGGGTAACTATGGCTACACCTTC,CASSSGQGNYGYTF
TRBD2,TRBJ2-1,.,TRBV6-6,TGTGCCAGCAGTTACTCTGGCGGGAGCTCCTACAATGAGCAGTTCTTC,CASSYSGGSSYNEQFF
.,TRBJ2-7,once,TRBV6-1,TGTGCCAGCAGTCCGGTGAGCTACTACGAGCAGTACTTC,CASSPVSYYEQYF
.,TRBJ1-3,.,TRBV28,TGTGCCAGCAGTGCTCATTGGGGCGCTGGAAACACCATATATTTT,CASSAHWGAGNTIYF
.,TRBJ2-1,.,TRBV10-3,TGTGCCATCAAAGAAACAGGGAGCTCCTACAATGAGCAGTTCTTC,CAIKETGSSYNEQFF
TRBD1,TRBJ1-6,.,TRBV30,TGTGCCTGCCTGATGACAGGGTCCTATAATTCACCCCTCCACTTT,CACLMTGSYNSPLHF
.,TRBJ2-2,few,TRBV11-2,TGTGCCAGCAGCTTAGTCCGAGGCACCGGGGAGCTGTTTTTT,CASSLVRGTGELFF
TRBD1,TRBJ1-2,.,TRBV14,TGTGCCAGCAGCCAAGTGGACAGGCCCGGGTATGGCTACACCTTC,CASSQVDRPGYGYTF
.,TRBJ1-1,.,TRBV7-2,TGTGCCAGCACGCGTTGGGGGGGAAACACTGAAGCTTTCTTT,CASTRWGGNTEAFF
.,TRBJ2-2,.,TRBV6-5,TGTGCCAGCAGTTACTCGCGGAACACCGGGGAGCTGTTTTTT,CASSYSRNTGELFF
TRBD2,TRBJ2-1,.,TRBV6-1,TGTGCCAGCAGATCTGGGACTAGCGTTAACAATGAGCAGTTCTTC,CASRSGTSVNNEQFF
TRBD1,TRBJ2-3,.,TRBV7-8,TGTGCCAGCAGACCAGACAGGGTCCCCACAGATACGCAGTATTTT,CASRPDRVPTDTQYF
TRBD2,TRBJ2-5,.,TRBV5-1,TGCGCCAGCAGGACCGGGACTAGCCAAGAGACCCAGTACTTC,CASRTGTSQETQYF
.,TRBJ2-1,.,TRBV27,TGTGCCAGCAGTTTATTTGCAGGGCCCCTAAGTCCCGCTCCCGATGAGCAGTTCTTC,CASSLFAGPLSPAPDEQFF
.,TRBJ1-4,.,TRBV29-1,TGCAGCGCCGGGGGAGGGATGCGAGAAAAACTGTTTTTT,CSAGGGMREKLFF
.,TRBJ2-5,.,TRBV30,TGTGCCTGGAGTGTAATGGGGGGAGAGACCCAGTACTTC,CAWSVMGGETQYF
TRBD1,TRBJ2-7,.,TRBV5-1,TGCGCCAGCGCGATAAATCCCGGGACAGGGTCCTACGAGCAGTACTTC,CASAINPGTGSYEQYF
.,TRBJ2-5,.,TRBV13,TGTGCCAGCAGCTTAGGCTTGGACTCCGCGCTGTACTTC,CASSLGLDSALYF
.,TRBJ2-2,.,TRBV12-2,TGTGCAAGTCGCTTAGAGGGGCACTTCACCGGGGAGCTGTTTTTT,CASRLEGHFTGELFF
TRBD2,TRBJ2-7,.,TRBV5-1,TGCGCCAGCAGCTTGTCCACACCGAGATTAGCGGGGCCCTACGAGCAGTACTTC,CASSLSTPRLAGPYEQYF